The present TCR beta chain was sequenced within a study of control samples from healthy donors and cancer patients. V lost 0 bases to trimming and J lost 2 bases, with 9 bases between them. Looked up from germline, CDR1 is SGHNT and CDR2 is YYREEE (reference sequence). The CDR3 consists of 14 residues. Clones were read by immunoSEQ multiplex PCR, and TCRdb kept only the in-frame ones, dropping some. Here the sample spans fewer than 200,000 clones, less than 95% being singletons. V gene TRBV5-4 combines with J gene TRBJ2-7, with D uncertain. The TCR was taken from a man aged 60 to 69 with colorectal cancer. The material sequenced was PBMCs. CDR3 sequence reads: CASSLDSTTYEQYF. The DNA for the CDR3 is TGTGCCAGCAGCTTGGACAGCACCACCTACGAGCAGTACTTC.